The T cell receptor (beta chain) under discussion was sequenced for a study of cytomegalovirus exposure and HLA in healthy donors. Study-level points and caveats: Most TCRs appeared rarely, but some public TCRs recurred in many donors. For TCR beta chains, V- and J-gene trimming was later linked to a missense DCLRE1C variant. Reports showed the classifier diagnosing cytomegalovirus status with high specificity and sensitivity.

At sampling all donors were nominally healthy, likely with unrecorded immune exposures. The CDR3 runs to 14 residues. J gave up 7 bases and V 5 bases, and 6 bases lay outside the gene matches. Germline V gene sequence: CDR1 MNHNS, CDR2 SASEGT. This clone was seen a few times. Antigen specificity is unknown. PCR involved 60 Vbeta and 13 Jbeta primers. Libraries were prepared by immunoSEQ multiplex PCR; TCRdb keeps only in-frame clonotypes and omits some of them. The table records 35,000 to 45,000 clones, nearly 70% of them present only once. This clonotype originated in a young man in good health and CMV-seronegative. Sequencing used PBMCs. The chain recombines TRBV6-1 with TRBJ2-5; 11 nucleotides align to TRBD2. CDR3 in amino acids: CASSLAGGRGTQYF. The CDR3 region has the DNA TGTGCCAGCAGTTTAGCGGGAGGGCGGGGGACCCAGTACTTC.